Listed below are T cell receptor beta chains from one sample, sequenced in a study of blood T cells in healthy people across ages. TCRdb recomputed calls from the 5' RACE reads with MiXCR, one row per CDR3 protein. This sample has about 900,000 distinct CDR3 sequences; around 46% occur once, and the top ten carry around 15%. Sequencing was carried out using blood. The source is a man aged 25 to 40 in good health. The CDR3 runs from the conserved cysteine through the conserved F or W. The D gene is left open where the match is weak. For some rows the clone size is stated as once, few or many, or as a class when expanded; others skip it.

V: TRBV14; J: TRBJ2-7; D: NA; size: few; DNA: TGTGCCAGCAGCCTTCCGCCGGGGTACGAGCAGTACTTC; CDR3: CASSLPPGYEQYF
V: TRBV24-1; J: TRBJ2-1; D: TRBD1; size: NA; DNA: TGTGCCACCAGTGATTCCTTAGGAGGGACAGGGACCTACAATGAGCAGTTCTTC; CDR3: CATSDSLGGTGTYNEQFF
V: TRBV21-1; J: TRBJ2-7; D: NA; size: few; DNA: TGTGCCAGCAGCAACCGCGGGACAGGCCGCTACGAGCAGTACTTC; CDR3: CASSNRGTGRYEQYF
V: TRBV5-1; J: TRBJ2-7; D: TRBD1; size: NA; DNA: TGCGCCAGCAGCTTCCAGACAGGGGCCTACGAGCAGTACTTC; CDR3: CASSFQTGAYEQYF
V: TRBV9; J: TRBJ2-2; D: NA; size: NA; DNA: TGTGCCAGCGGACTGGCCGGGGAGCTGTTTTTT; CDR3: CASGLAGELFF
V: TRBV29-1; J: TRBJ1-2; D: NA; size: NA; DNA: TGCAGCGTTGAAGATCAAGGGAGGGGGATCTATGGCTACACCTTC; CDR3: CSVEDQGRGIYGYTF
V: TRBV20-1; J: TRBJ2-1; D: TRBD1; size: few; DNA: TGCAGTGGCCGGACAGGGTTGGAGCAGTTCTTC; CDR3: CSGRTGLEQFF
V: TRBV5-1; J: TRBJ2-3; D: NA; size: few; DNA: TGCGCCAGCAGCTCTACTAGGGAAGATACGCAGTATTTT; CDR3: CASSSTREDTQYF
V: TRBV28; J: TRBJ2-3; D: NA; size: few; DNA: TGTGCCAGCCCGAGAGGGGATACGCAGTATTTT; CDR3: CASPRGDTQYF
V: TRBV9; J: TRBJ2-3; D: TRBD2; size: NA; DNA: TGTGCCAGCAGCGTAGATTGGGCTAGCGGGGGGATCGCAGATACGCAGTATTTT; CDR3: CASSVDWASGGIADTQYF
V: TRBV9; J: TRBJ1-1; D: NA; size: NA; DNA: TGTGCCAGCAGCGGAGGGAAGGGACCTGAAGCTTCCTTT; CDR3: CASSGGKGPEASF
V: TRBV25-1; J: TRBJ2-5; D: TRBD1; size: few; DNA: TGTGCCAGCAGTGGTGGGACAGGGGGCAAAGAGACCCAGTACTTC; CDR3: CASSGGTGGKETQYF
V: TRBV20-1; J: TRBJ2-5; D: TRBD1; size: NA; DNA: TGCAGTGCTAGAGAAGGGACAGCAGAGACCCAGTACTTC; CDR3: CSAREGTAETQYF
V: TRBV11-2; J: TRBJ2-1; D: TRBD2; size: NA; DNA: TGTGCCAGCAGCTTCGGAAGCGGGGCCTCCTACAATGAGCAGTTCTTC; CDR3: CASSFGSGASYNEQFF
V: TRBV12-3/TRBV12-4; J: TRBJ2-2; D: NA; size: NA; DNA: TGTGCCAGCAGTTTCAGGGGCAGGGGCACCGGGGAGCTGTTTTTT; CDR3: CASSFRGRGTGELFF
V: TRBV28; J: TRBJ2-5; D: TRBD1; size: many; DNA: TGTGCCAGCAGCCTCCCTGGGACAGTGCAAGAGACCCAGTACTTC; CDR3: CASSLPGTVQETQYF
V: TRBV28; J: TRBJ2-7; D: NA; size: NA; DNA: TGTGCCAGCGGAGACTCCGGACGGGGACCTATTGAGCAGTACTTC; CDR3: CASGDSGRGPIEQYF
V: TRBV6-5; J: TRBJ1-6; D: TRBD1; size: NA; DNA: TGTGCCAGCAGCGGACAGGCGAACTCCTATAATTCACCCCTCCACTTT; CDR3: CASSGQANSYNSPLHF
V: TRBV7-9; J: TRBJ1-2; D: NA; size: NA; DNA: TGTGCCAGCAGCTCCTTGGAAGGAGATAGCCCTAACTATGGCTACACCTTC; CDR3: CASSSLEGDSPNYGYTF
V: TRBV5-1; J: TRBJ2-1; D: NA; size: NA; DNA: TGCGCCAGCAGCTACGGACAGACAGCTTACAATGAGCAGTTCTTC; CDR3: CASSYGQTAYNEQFF
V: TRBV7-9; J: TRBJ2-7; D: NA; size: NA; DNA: TGTGCCAGCAGCCCGGCATTTGGGGTTTATATGGGCTACGAGCAGTACTTC; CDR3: CASSPAFGVYMGYEQYF
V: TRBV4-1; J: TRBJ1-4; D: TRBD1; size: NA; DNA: TGCGCCAGCAGCCATAGCGGACAGGGAACGGATGAAAAACTGTTTTTT; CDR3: CASSHSGQGTDEKLFF
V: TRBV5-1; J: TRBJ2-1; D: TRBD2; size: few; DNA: TGCGCCAGCAGCTTAAATAGCGGGGGGCCAGGGTGGAATGAGCAGTTCTTC; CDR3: CASSLNSGGPGWNEQFF
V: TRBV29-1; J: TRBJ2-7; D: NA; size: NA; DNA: TGCAGCGTTTCAGGACGGCTAATCTACGAGCAGTACTTC; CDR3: CSVSGRLIYEQYF
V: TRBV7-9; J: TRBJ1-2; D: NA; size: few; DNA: TGTGCCAGCACCCATATGCCCAGCGGGCGCGTCTATGGCTACACCTTC; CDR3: CASTHMPSGRVYGYTF
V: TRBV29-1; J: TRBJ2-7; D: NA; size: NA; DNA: TGCAGCGTTGGGAACAGGGCGAATGGTGACGAGCAGTACTTC; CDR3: CSVGNRANGDEQYF
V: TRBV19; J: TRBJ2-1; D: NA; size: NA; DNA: TGTGCCAGTAGTATCGGCGGGTTCAACAATGAGCAGTTCTTC; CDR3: CASSIGGFNNEQFF
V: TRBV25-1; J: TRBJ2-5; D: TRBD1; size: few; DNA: TGTGCCAGCAGTAAGGGGGCAGAGGGAGAGACCCAGTACTTC; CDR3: CASSKGAEGETQYF
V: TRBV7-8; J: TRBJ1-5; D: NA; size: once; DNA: TGTGCCAGCAGCTTATTACGGGGGGCCAATCAGCCCCAGCATTTT; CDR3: CASSLLRGANQPQHF
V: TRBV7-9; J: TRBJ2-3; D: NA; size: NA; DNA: TGTGCCGGCAATACCGGGGTATTGTATACGCAGTATTTT; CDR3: CAGNTGVLYTQYF